This is a list of T cell receptor beta chains from one sample in a study of cytomegalovirus exposure and HLA in healthy donors. Libraries were prepared by immunoSEQ multiplex PCR; TCRdb keeps only in-frame clonotypes and omits some of them. The sample lists over 85,000 clones; more than 75% were seen once. The sample taken for sequencing was PBMCs. These TCRs come from a woman between 25 and 40 years old in good health and CMV-seropositive. Each CDR3 is given with its conserved first and last residue. D genes are given only for firm matches. Clone size is given for some rows only: seen once, a few or many times, or a class if the clone is expanded.

.,TRBV7-9,TRBJ2-3,TRBD2,CASSLSGAGSDTQYF,TGTGCCAGCAGCTTGTCAGGAGCGGGATCAGATACGCAGTATTTT
.,TRBV5-1,TRBJ1-1,TRBD1,CASSFDRGRLAEAFF,TGCGCCAGCAGCTTCGACAGGGGGCGTCTCGCTGAAGCTTTCTTT
.,TRBV18,TRBJ2-1,TRBD1,CASSPPWTGNNEQFF,TGTGCCAGCTCACCACCGTGGACAGGGAACAATGAGCAGTTCTTC
.,TRBV11-1,TRBJ2-7,.,CASSLGIDRTSYEQYF,TGTGCCAGCAGCTTAGGAATCGACAGGACCTCCTACGAGCAGTACTTC
.,TRBV4-3,TRBJ1-3,TRBD1,CASSQDLALTTTGFGNTIYF,TGCGCCAGCAGCCAAGATCTAGCCCTCACCACGACAGGGTTCGGAAACACCATATATTTT
once,TRBV7-9,TRBJ2-2,TRBD2,CASPGGSGTGELFF,TGTGCCAGCCCCGGGGGGTCGGGGACCGGGGAGCTGTTTTTT
.,TRBV7-8,TRBJ1-2,.,CASSLAGGGYGYTF,TGTGCCAGCAGCTTAGCCGGGGGGGGCTATGGCTACACCTTC
.,TRBV5-1,TRBJ2-7,.,CASSGGVSGFSYEQYF,TGCGCCAGCAGCGGGGGCGTTAGCGGGTTCTCCTACGAGCAGTACTTC
.,TRBV6-6,TRBJ2-3,.,CASSYEVQDTQYF,TGTGCCAGCAGTTACGAGGTCCAAGATACGCAGTATTTT
.,TRBV9,TRBJ2-3,TRBD2,CASSVETSGTQITQYF,TGTGCCAGCAGCGTAGAGACTAGCGGAACACAGATAACGCAGTATTTT
once,TRBV4-3,TRBJ2-7,.,CASSQFIDSSIAYEQYF,TGCGCCAGCAGCCAATTTATAGATTCTAGCATCGCCTACGAGCAGTACTTC
.,TRBV10-3,TRBJ2-1,TRBD1,CAISESPGGFYNEQFF,TGTGCCATCAGTGAGTCCCCAGGGGGATTCTACAATGAGCAGTTCTTC
.,TRBV6-1,TRBJ1-2,TRBD1,CASSGQGPYGYTF,TGTGCCAGCAGTGGACAGGGACCCTATGGCTACACCTTC
.,TRBV6-1,TRBJ1-5,TRBD1,CASTHRGAGNQPQHF,TGTGCCAGCACACACAGGGGCGCCGGCAATCAGCCCCAGCATTTT
.,TRBV6-1,TRBJ2-1,TRBD1,CASRTGTGGDNEQFF,TGTGCCAGCAGGACCGGGACAGGAGGCGACAATGAGCAGTTCTTC
few,TRBV6-1,TRBJ1-2,TRBD1,CASSLPGQGYYGYTF,TGTGCCAGCAGTCTCCCGGGACAGGGTTACTATGGCTACACCTTC
.,TRBV5-5,TRBJ2-7,TRBD1,CASSPPGTGQYEQYF,TGTGCCAGCAGTCCGCCGGGGACAGGGCAGTACGAGCAGTACTTC
.,TRBV29-1,TRBJ2-2,TRBD1,CSVETGFTGELFF,TGCAGCGTTGAGACAGGGTTCACCGGGGAGCTGTTTTTT
.,TRBV4-2,TRBJ1-3,.,CASSQDPASGGNTIYF,TGTGCCAGCAGCCAAGACCCGGCCTCGGGTGGAAACACCATATATTTT
.,TRBV6-5,TRBJ2-3,.,CALYRERAFGDTQYF,TGTGCGCTTTACCGGGAGCGGGCCTTTGGAGATACGCAGTATTTT
.,TRBV15,TRBJ2-7,TRBD2,CATSRGTSAYYEQYF,TGTGCCACCAGCAGGGGGACTAGCGCTTACTACGAGCAGTACTTC
.,TRBV2,TRBJ1-5,TRBD1,CASSAGQGGQPQHF,TGTGCCAGCAGTGCGGGACAGGGAGGTCAGCCCCAGCATTTT
.,TRBV5-1,TRBJ2-3,.,CASSLRDFTDTQYF,TGCGCCAGCAGCTTGAGGGACTTCACAGATACGCAGTATTTT
.,TRBV4-2,TRBJ1-2,TRBD1,CASSTGRGLRGYTF,TGTGCCAGCTCCACTGGCAGGGGGCTTCGGGGCTACACCTTC
.,TRBV2,TRBJ2-2,.,CASQQGIVMTGELFF,TGTGCCAGCCAACAGGGAATAGTCATGACCGGGGAGCTGTTTTTT
.,TRBV6-6,TRBJ1-1,.,CASIFGDYTEAFF,TGTGCCAGCATTTTCGGGGATTACACTGAAGCTTTCTTT
.,TRBV10-2,TRBJ2-1,TRBD1,CASTRDSYNEQFF,TGCGCCAGCACTAGGGACAGTTACAATGAGCAGTTCTTC
large,TRBV28,TRBJ2-7,TRBD2,CASHTTSGSYEQYF,TGTGCCAGCCACACGACTAGCGGCTCCTACGAGCAGTACTTC
.,TRBV6-5,TRBJ2-6,.,CASRPDSSGANVLTF,TGTGCCAGCAGACCGGACAGTTCTGGGGCCAACGTCCTGACTTTC
few,TRBV11-2,TRBJ1-3,.,CASSKTTGSGNTIYF,TGTGCCAGCAGCAAAACTACAGGGTCTGGAAACACCATATATTTT
.,TRBV2,TRBJ1-2,TRBD1,CASSMGQLTASYGYTF,TGTGCCAGCAGTATGGGACAGTTAACCGCTTCCTATGGCTACACCTTC
.,TRBV5-4,TRBJ2-2,TRBD2,CASSRREGASGELFF,TGTGCCAGCAGCCGGCGGGAGGGGGCTTCCGGGGAGCTGTTTTTT
once,TRBV6-5,TRBJ2-1,.,CASSSPIGEQFF,TGTGCCAGCAGTTCCCCAATTGGCGAGCAGTTCTTC
.,TRBV10-3,TRBJ1-1,.,CAISRQDYTEAFF,TGTGCCATCAGCCGACAGGATTACACTGAAGCTTTCTTT
.,TRBV7-8,TRBJ2-7,TRBD2,CASSPRLSGGVSYEQYF,TGTGCCAGCAGCCCCCGATTGAGCGGGGGGGTATCCTACGAGCAGTACTTC
.,TRBV6-1,TRBJ1-1,.,CASSEVIGTEAFF,TGTGCCAGCAGCGAAGTAATCGGCACTGAAGCTTTCTTT
.,TRBV13,TRBJ1-1,.,CASSLGQPEAFF,TGTGCCAGCAGCCTAGGACAGCCTGAAGCTTTCTTT